The 15 T cell receptor beta chains reported below all come from one sample, sequenced in a study of blood T cell repertoires in COVID-19. Using immunoSEQ multiplex PCR, the repertoire was profiled, and TCRdb retains in-frame clones only, with some absent. This table has some 220,000 clones, roughly 80% appearing once. Sequences were obtained from peripheral blood. Receptors were obtained from a woman in her seventies with acute or convalescent COVID-19.

The rearrangement joins TRBV5-6 to TRBJ2-1; possibly TRBD1 for D (6 bases). The CDR3 extends over 18 amino acids. Trimming removed 1 base at V and 5 bases at J, with 22 bases between. From germline, CDR1 is SGHDT and CDR2 YYEEEE. CDR3 protein: CASSLTSWTELWNNEQFF. The CDR3 DNA follows: TGTGCCAGCAGCTTGACTTCCTGGACAGAGCTTTGGAACAATGAGCAGTTCTTC. The whole variable domain, remainder taken from reference TRBV5-6 and TRBJ2-1, is DAGVTQSPTHLIKTRGQQVTLRCSPKSGHDTVSWYQQALGQGPQFIFQYYEEEERQRGNFPDRFSGHQFPNYSSELNVNALLLGDSALYLCASSLTSWTELWNNEQFFGPGTRLTVL.

This chain joins TRBV25-1 and TRBJ2-3; 8 bases line up with TRBD1. CDR1 is MGHDK and CDR2 is SYGVNS in the germline V gene. With V trimmed by 0 bases and J by 6 bases, 8 bases remained unmatched. This CDR3 is 16 amino acids long. The CDR3 is CASSEYITGQVDTQYF. CDR3 in DNA: TGTGCCAGCAGTGAATATATTACGGGACAGGTCGATACGCAGTATTTT.

The rearrangement links TRBV13 to TRBJ1-2; D is unresolved. This CDR3 has 16 residues. The V gene lost 5 bases and the J gene lost 4 bases, with 20 bases spanning the gap. Germline loops: CDR1 PRHDT, CDR2 FYEKMQ (reference sequence). CDR3 nucleotide sequence: TGTGCCAGCAGCCCCGGCCGGGGAAGGATCGGCTATGGCTACACCTTC. This gives the protein CASSPGRGRIGYGYTF.

The V call is TRBV14, the J call TRBJ1-6, with D hard to call. From germline, CDR1 is SGHDN and CDR2 FVKESK. The germline V and J ends were trimmed by 3 bases and 3 bases, with 18 bases remaining between them. This CDR3 comprises 18 residues. The CDR3 protein is CASSHGRETGSYNSPLHF. CDR3 bases: TGTGCCAGCAGCCACGGACGAGAGACCGGGAGCTATAATTCACCCCTCCACTTT.

The rearrangement links TRBV6-1 to TRBJ2-3; tentatively, D is TRBD2 (7 bases). Germline V gene lookup returns CDR1 MNHNS and CDR2 SASEGT. This CDR3 contains 16 residues. The V gene lost 3 bases and the J gene lost 2 bases, with 15 bases spanning the gap. CDR3 coding DNA: TGTGCCAGCAGTGATTATGGGGGGGCCAACACAGATACGCAGTATTTT. Protein product: CASSDYGGANTDTQYF.

The V gene is TRBV6-5, the J gene TRBJ2-2, with D perhaps TRBD1 (7 bases). With 7 bases removed from V and 0 bases from J, the gap between germline ends came to 12 bases. Germline V gene sequence: CDR1 MNHEY, CDR2 SVGAGI. The CDR3 is 15 residues long. DNA of the CDR3: TGTGCCAGCAAAGGAGGGGGCTCGAACACCGGGGAGCTGTTTTTT. Encoded protein: CASKGGGSNTGELFF.

The chain is built from TRBV7-2 and TRBJ2-3, with TRBD2 matching over 7 bases. V was pared by 3 bases and J by 5 bases, with 14 bases of the junction left unmatched. Germline values: CDR1 SGHTA, CDR2 FQGNSA. This CDR3 has 17 residues. The CDR3 loop reads CASSFSPPQAGEDTQYF. CDR3 bases: TGTGCCAGCAGCTTTTCCCCCCCCCAGGCGGGGGAAGATACGCAGTATTTT.

The chain uses TRBV24-1 and TRBJ2-2, with D tentatively TRBD1 (5 bases). Germline CDR1 is KGHDR and CDR2 is SFDVKD. V was trimmed by 7 bases and J by 1 base, leaving 9 bases between them. This CDR3 contains 14 residues. This CDR3 is CATSTDRNTGELFF. DNA for the CDR3: TGTGCCACCAGCACCGACAGGAACACCGGGGAGCTGTTTTTT.

The chain carries TRBV10-3 and TRBJ2-3; D not resolved. The CDR3 spans 13 residues. Looked up from germline, CDR1 is ENHRY and CDR2 is SYGVKD. Trimming stripped 6 bases from V and 7 bases from J, with 14 bases between. The CDR3 DNA is TGTGCCATCAGGGATTCAGGTTTCTATACGCAGTATTTT. Translating it yields CAIRDSGFYTQYF.

This chain connects TRBV2 to TRBJ1-1, with D unresolved. Germline values: CDR1 SNHLY, CDR2 FYNNEI. Trimming cost V 6 bases and J 1 base, with 9 bases left between them. This CDR3 has 13 residues. The DNA of the CDR3 is TGTGCCAGCAGGACGACATCGAACACTGAAGCTTTCTTT. It translates to CASRTTSNTEAFF. Complete variable domain (other parts from reference TRBV2 and TRBJ1-1): EPEVTQTPSHQVTQMGQEVILRCVPISNHLYFYWYRQILGQKVEFLVSFYNNEISEKSEIFDDQFSVERPDGSNFTLKIRSTKLEDSAMYFCASRTTSNTEAFFGQGTRLTVV.

This clone was found many times. V gene TRBV7-9 combines with J gene TRBJ2-2; 8 bases agree with TRBD1. J gave up 6 bases and V 5 bases, and 8 bases lay outside the gene matches. This CDR3 is built from 15 residues. Looked up from germline, CDR1 is SEHNR and CDR2 is FQNEAQ (reference sequence). The CDR3: CASSAFQGASGELFF. The CDR3, as DNA: TGTGCCAGCAGCGCCTTTCAGGGGGCGTCCGGGGAGCTGTTTTTT.

The CDR3 nucleotides read TGTGCCGGAGGTGGGGTTAGCACAGATACGCAGTATTTT. This sequence encodes CAGGGVSTDTQYF. V gene TRBV9 combines with J gene TRBJ2-3, with TRBD2 as a possible D gene (5 bases). V gave up 10 bases and J gave up 0 bases, with 12 bases separating them. Germline V gives CDR1 SGDLS, CDR2 YYNGEE. This CDR3 contains 13 residues.

A single count supports this clone. The J gene is TRBJ2-5, the V gene TRBV6-5, with a possible D match to TRBD2 (5 bases). V shed 7 bases and J shed 7 bases, with 19 bases lying between them. The CDR3 sequence is 14 residues long. CDR1 is MNHEY and CDR2 is SVGAGI in the germline V gene. DNA of the CDR3: TGTGCCAGCATTAGGAGTCCGGGGAAGGGGACCCAGTACTTC. Residues: CASIRSPGKGTQYF.

This rearrangement joins TRBV7-2 to TRBJ1-1; D perhaps matches TRBD1 (5 bases). Germline CDR1 is SGHTA and CDR2 is FQGNSA. With 5 bases removed from V and 0 bases from J, the gap between germline ends came to 7 bases. CDR3 length: 13 amino acids. The CDR3: CASSLDMNTEAFF. The DNA of the CDR3 is TGTGCCAGCAGCCTGGACATGAACACTGAAGCTTTCTTT.

This clone turned up a few times. This rearrangement joins TRBV5-1 to TRBJ1-1, with TRBD1 identical over 8 bases. Germline-derived CDR1 and CDR2 are SGHRS and YFSETQ. Trimming removed 4 bases from V and 10 bases from J; junction bases left unmatched: 12. The CDR3 is made up of 14 amino acids. CDR3 in amino acids: CASSEGQANLAAFF. Here the CDR3 DNA reads TGCGCCAGCAGCGAGGGACAGGCCAACCTTGCAGCTTTCTTT.